This passage covers 18 T cell receptor beta chains from one sample sequenced in a study of hypomethylating agent response in myelodysplastic syndrome. Only in-frame clones appear in the TCRdb table, and some are missing; sequencing was by immunoSEQ multiplex PCR. The profile shows several thousand clones, less than 85% of them singletons. Source: bone marrow, taken before or after starting hypomethylating agent treatment for myelodysplastic syndrome (not recorded which). Source of these receptors: a human donor with myelodysplastic syndrome.

The J gene is TRBJ1-3, the V gene TRBV7-9; the D gene is possibly TRBD1 (6 bases). V lost 7 bases, J lost 5 bases, and 21 bases lay in between. CDR3 length: 16 amino acids. Germline lookup yields CDR1 SEHNR and CDR2 FQNEAQ (reference sequence). The chain's CDR3 is CASTFLAGDFRNTIYF. DNA of the CDR3: TGTGCCAGCACCTTTCTGGCAGGGGATTTTCGAAACACCATATATTTT.

This clone was counted once. The chain links TRBV6-1 to TRBJ2-7; TRBD1 might be the D (5 bases). The CDR3 covers 14 residues. The germline CDR1 and CDR2 sequences are MNHNS and SASEGT. The V end lost 8 bases, the J end lost 1 base, and 15 bases lay between the germline ends. CDR3 amino acids: CASRYQGISYEQYF. In nucleotides, the CDR3 is TGTGCCAGCCGATATCAGGGAATTTCCTACGAGCAGTACTTC.

This chain uses TRBV25-1 with TRBJ1-1; unclear D gene. The germline V gene encodes CDR1 MGHDK and CDR2 SYGVNS. With 6 bases removed from V and 5 bases from J, the gap between germline ends came to 16 bases. The CDR3 runs to 14 residues. The CDR3 sequence is CASRDRDQRTEAFF. CDR3 DNA sequence: TGTGCCAGCAGGGACCGGGATCAGAGAACTGAAGCTTTCTTT.

The rearrangement uses TRBV27 and TRBJ1-2; no firm D call. Germline V gene data show CDR1 as MNHEY and CDR2 as SMNVEV (reference sequence). Trimming removed 1 base at V and 0 bases at J, with 6 bases between. The CDR3 contains 14 residues. The CDR3 sequence is CASSLWPPNYGYTF. CDR3 nucleotide sequence: TGTGCCAGCAGTTTATGGCCGCCTAACTATGGCTACACCTTC.

With regard to this clone: The junction differs from germline at one of its ends, possibly a read error. CDR3 coding DNA: TGTGCCAGCAGCCCGGGGACAGCCGAATGGGACTTC. Translation: CASSPGTAEWDF. V and J are TRBV7-9 and TRBJ1-2; TRBD1 aligns across 7 bases. The CDR3 loop spans 12 amino acids. Germline lookup yields CDR1 SEHNR and CDR2 FQNEAQ (reference sequence).

The V gene is TRBV5-3, the J gene TRBJ1-2; weak D call: TRBD1 (5 bases). TRBV5-3 falls under the ORF class, with uncertain function. V lost 1 base and J lost 3, with 7 bases in between. The CDR3 spans 13 residues. CDR3 residues: CARSLYRYYGYTF. Here the CDR3 DNA reads TGTGCCAGAAGCTTGTACAGGTACTATGGCTACACCTTC.

The rearrangement joins TRBV30 to TRBJ1-2; D call uncertain. This CDR3 region has 11 residues. Trimming removed 7 bases from V and 8 bases from J, with 14 bases in between. The germline gives CDR1 GTSNPN, CDR2 SVGIG (reference sequence). CDR3 coding DNA: TGTGCCTTTATCATCTCTCTGGGCTACACCTTC. Translation: CAFIISLGYTF.

The genes are TRBV5-4 and TRBJ2-7; weak D call: TRBD2 (7 bases). In germline, CDR1 is SGHNT, CDR2 YYREEE (reference sequence). The CDR3 has 16 amino acids. Trimming left V 3 bases short and J 3 bases short, with 19 bases between. The DNA for the CDR3 is TGTGCCAGCAGCTCTCCAGGCGGGGGCTCATACTACGAGCAGTACTTC. The encoded protein is CASSSPGGGSYYEQYF.

This clone is categorized as large. V usage is TRBV5-5 and J usage is TRBJ2-7, with D unclear. The CDR3 covers 11 residues. V lost 0 bases, J lost 2 bases, and 0 bases lay in between. The germline gives CDR1 SGHKS, CDR2 YYEKEE (reference sequence). Here the CDR3 DNA reads TGTGCCAGCAGCTTGGCCTACGAGCAGTACTTC. Protein: CASSLAYEQYF.

This clone was counted a single time. The gene calls are TRBV19 and TRBJ1-5, with D perhaps TRBD1 (5 bases). V lost 2 bases and J 2 bases, leaving 13 bases between the germline ends. The CDR3 totals 16 residues. Germline lookup yields CDR1 LNHDA and CDR2 SQIVND (reference sequence). The CDR3 loop is CASSIYGAGGNQPQHF. The CDR3 DNA is TGTGCCAGTAGTATATACGGGGCCGGGGGCAATCAGCCCCAGCATTTT. The full variable domain, with the rest looked up from reference TRBV19 and TRBJ1-5, is DGGITQSPKYLFRKEGQNVTLSCEQNLNHDAMYWYRQDPGQGLRLIYYSQIVNDFQKGDIAEGYSVSREKKESFPLTVTSAQKNPTAFYLCASSIYGAGGNQPQHFGDGTRLSIL.

The chain combines TRBV21-1 with TRBJ1-3; TRBD1 was called by the table and not checked on the DNA. TRBV21-1 represents a pseudogene. This CDR3 has 21 amino acids. The CDR3 loop reads CASSKALLTDRSLDEGNTIYF. CDR3 nucleotide sequence: TGTGCCAGCAGCAAAGCGCTATTAACGGACAGGAGTCTGGATGAGGGAAACACCATATATTTT.

This chain joins TRBV25-1 and TRBJ1-6; 8 nucleotides align to TRBD1. Germline lookup yields CDR1 MGHDK and CDR2 SYGVNS. The CDR3 is made up of 13 amino acids. After removal of 4 bases from V and 10 bases from J, the junction contained 3 bases not matched to a gene. CDR3: CASSGTGNSPLHF. The DNA of the CDR3 is TGTGCCAGCAGTGGGACAGGGAACTCACCCCTCCACTTT.

The chain uses TRBV19 and TRBJ1-6; 7 nucleotides line up with TRBD1. The CDR3 spans 14 residues. J lost 7 bases, V lost 4 bases, and 4 bases had no gene match. Per germline, CDR1 LNHDA and CDR2 SQIVND (reference sequence). CDR3 in DNA: TGTGCCAGTAGTACGGGACAGAAAAATTCACCCCTCCACTTT. Translation gives CASSTGQKNSPLHF.

This clone was counted a few times. The chain links TRBV6-6 to TRBJ2-7; D gene ambiguous. The CDR3 runs to 15 residues. Per germline, CDR1 MNHNY and CDR2 SVGAGI (reference sequence). Between the trimmed V and J ends, which lost 2 bases and 4 bases, there was a span of 15 bases. The CDR3 sequence is CASSYHDPSVYEQYF. For the CDR3, the DNA is TGTGCCAGCAGTTACCACGACCCATCGGTGTACGAGCAGTACTTC.

The V gene is TRBV7-2, the J gene TRBJ2-5; D is perhaps TRBD1 (6 bases). V dropped 4 bases and J dropped 7 bases, with 13 bases sitting between them. CDR3 length: 13 residues. The V gene's germline CDR1 is SGHTA and CDR2 FQGNSA. The CDR3 sequence: CASSWRTDSTQYF. In DNA form, the CDR3 reads TGTGCCAGCAGCTGGCGGACAGATTCGACCCAGTACTTC.

The chain recombines TRBV9 with TRBJ2-4; TRBD2 matches 8 bases. The CDR3 is 15 residues long. V was clipped by 0 bases and J by 5 bases; unmatched bases: 4. Germline V gene data show CDR1 as SGDLS and CDR2 as YYNGEE. The CDR3 sequence is CASSVGGGRENIQYF. The DNA for the CDR3 is TGTGCCAGCAGCGTAGGCGGGGGGCGGGAAAACATTCAGTACTTC.

The V gene is TRBV5-4, the J gene TRBJ2-1, with unresolved D. This CDR3 is 13 amino acids long. Trimming took off 5 bases at V and 8 bases at J, with 14 bases between the two ends. CDR1 is SGHNT and CDR2 is YYREEE in the germline V gene (reference sequence). The CDR3 protein is CASRMFPPDEQFF. CDR3 in DNA: TGTGCCAGCAGGATGTTCCCACCGGATGAGCAGTTCTTC.

The chain uses TRBV13 and TRBJ1-4; D is unresolved. V lost 4 bases, J lost 4 bases, and 10 bases lay in between. The CDR3 contains 14 residues. Germline values: CDR1 PRHDT, CDR2 FYEKMQ (reference sequence). CDR3 in amino acids: CASSSTNLNEKLFF. CDR3 nucleotide sequence: TGTGCCAGCAGCTCGACAAACCTTAATGAAAAACTGTTTTTT.